One sample yielded the 18 T cell receptor beta chains listed below, sequenced in a study of blood T cell repertoires in COVID-19. Profiling relied on immunoSEQ multiplex PCR, and the TCRdb table lists in-frame clones only, not all of them. In the table there are more than 200,000 clones, 70% to 90% of which are singletons. The source material was peripheral blood. The source is a woman aged 25 to 45 with COVID-19, enrolled during active disease.

The genes are TRBV11-3 and TRBJ1-1; D uncertain. The CDR3 consists of 13 residues. Germline V gives CDR1 SGHNT, CDR2 YENEEA. V lost 3 bases, J lost 1 base, and 6 bases lay in between. The CDR3 coding sequence is TGTGCCAGCAGCTTGACGGGGAACACTGAAGCTTTCTTT. Translating gives CASSLTGNTEAFF.

The J gene is TRBJ2-1, the V gene TRBV6-2 or TRBV6-3; D is undetermined. Per the germline V gene, CDR1 is MNHEY and CDR2 is SVGEGT. V was pared by 5 bases and J by 6 bases, with 20 bases between. This CDR3 spans 16 amino acids. CDR3 residues: CASSPHGPPGPNEQFF. CDR3 nucleotide sequence: TGTGCCAGCAGTCCCCACGGCCCCCCAGGCCCCAATGAGCAGTTCTTC.

This rearrangement joins TRBV14 to TRBJ2-1; 7 bases line up with TRBD1. CDR3 length: 13 amino acids. CDR1 is SGHDN, CDR2 FVKESK, per germline. Trimming removed 2 bases from V and 15 bases from J; junction bases left unmatched: 10. CDR3 nucleotides: TGTGCCAGCAGCCAACTAACAGGGGTGGGGTGGTTCTTC. Protein sequence: CASSQLTGVGWFF.

The chain is built from TRBV6-2 or TRBV6-3 and TRBJ2-5; 10 bases agree with TRBD1. The V gene end was trimmed by 6 bases and the J gene end by 3 bases; junction bases not matched to a gene: 4. Germline V CDR1 and CDR2: MNHEY, SVGEGT. The CDR3 sequence is 14 residues long. CDR3 in amino acids: CASSGGTGEETQYF. The CDR3 DNA follows: TGTGCCAGCAGCGGAGGGACAGGGGAAGAGACCCAGTACTTC.

V is TRBV19 and J is TRBJ2-1, with 7 bases lining up with TRBD2. This CDR3 comprises 17 residues. The trim removed 5 bases at V and 6 bases at J, leaving 16 bases unmatched. In germline, CDR1 is LNHDA, CDR2 SQIVND (reference sequence). The CDR3: CASSRSPGLAVTNEQFF. In nucleotides, the CDR3 is TGTGCCAGTAGTCGGTCACCTGGGCTAGCGGTTACCAATGAGCAGTTCTTC. Variable domain in full (rest from reference TRBV19 and TRBJ2-1): DGGITQSPKYLFRKEGQNVTLSCEQNLNHDAMYWYRQDPGQGLRLIYYSQIVNDFQKGDIAEGYSVSREKKESFPLTVTSAQKNPTAFYLCASSRSPGLAVTNEQFFGPGTRLTVL.

This chain links TRBV18 with TRBJ1-2; D uncertain. The CDR3 loop spans 14 amino acids. V gave up 0 bases and J gave up 4 bases, with 9 bases separating them. CDR1 is KGHSH, CDR2 LQKENI, per germline. CDR3 DNA: TGTGCCAGCTCACCACCGTCAGTTGCCTATGGCTACACCTTC. This gives the protein CASSPPSVAYGYTF.

The genes are TRBV19 and TRBJ2-6; a possible D gene is TRBD2 (6 bases). CDR1 is LNHDA and CDR2 is SQIVND in the germline V gene (reference sequence). V lost 6 bases and J lost 13, with 13 bases in between. CDR3 size: 12 residues. The CDR3 DNA follows: TGTGCCAGTAGGACCGGGGGAGAAGTCCTGACTTTC. Translation gives CASRTGGEVLTF.

The CDR3 protein is CASSWARSTDTQYF. The CDR3, as DNA: TGTGCCAGCAGCTGGGCCCGCAGCACAGATACGCAGTATTTT. The J gene is TRBJ2-3, the V gene TRBV5-4; unclear D gene. Trimming took 3 bases from V and 0 from J, leaving 8 bases between them. Germline loops: CDR1 SGHNT, CDR2 YYREEE (reference sequence). This CDR3 region has 14 residues.

This clone was seen once. The chain uses TRBV6-2 or TRBV6-3 and TRBJ2-3, with TRBD2 matching 8 bases. The V segment lost 2 bases and the J segment 0 bases; nucleotides outside the gene matches: 13. The CDR3 is 19 amino acids. Germline CDR1 reads MNHEY; CDR2 reads SVGEGT. The CDR3 loop is CASSYPVTGGRGSTDTQYF. CDR3 DNA: TGTGCCAGCAGTTACCCCGTCACGGGGGGGCGGGGGAGCACAGATACGCAGTATTTT.

V usage is TRBV11-2 and J usage is TRBJ1-2; possibly TRBD1 for D (6 bases). This CDR3 is built from 17 residues. V lost 5 bases, J lost 4 bases, and 23 bases lay in between. Germline lookup yields CDR1 SGHAT and CDR2 FQNNGV. CDR3 nucleotide sequence: TGTGCCAGCAGCCTGGGAGGGGGGCCAGCACCGGCCTATGGCTACACCTTC. Translation: CASSLGGGPAPAYGYTF.

The chain uses TRBV24-1 and TRBJ2-2; D is perhaps TRBD1 (6 bases). The CDR3 is 16 residues long. V was shortened by 4 bases and J by 3 bases, with 14 bases between the two germline ends. Germline assignment: CDR1 KGHDR and CDR2 SFDVKD. CDR3 in amino acids: CATSEYGQTYTGELFF. The CDR3 coding sequence is TGTGCCACCAGTGAATATGGACAGACGTACACCGGGGAGCTGTTTTTT.

J is TRBJ2-3 and V is TRBV15, with TRBD1 as a possible D gene (5 bases). Germline assignment: CDR1 LNHNV and CDR2 YYDKDF (reference sequence). The CDR3 has 15 amino acids. Between the trimmed V and J ends, which lost 5 bases and 5 bases, there was a span of 17 bases. CDR3: CATSENEQERDTQYF. The CDR3 nucleotides are TGTGCCACCAGCGAAAACGAACAGGAGCGAGATACGCAGTATTTT. The full variable domain, rest sourced from reference TRBV15 and TRBJ2-3, is DAMVIQNPRYQVTQFGKPVTLSCSQTLNHNVMYWYQQKSSQAPKLLFHYYDKDFNNEADTPDNFQSRRPNTSFCFLDIRSPGLGDTAMYLCATSENEQERDTQYFGPGTRLTVL.

The chain combines TRBV5-1 with TRBJ1-6; D possibly corresponds to TRBD1 (6 bases). CDR3 length: 16 residues. Trimming took 0 bases from V and 6 from J, leaving 13 bases between them. Germline CDR1 reads SGHRS; CDR2 reads YFSETQ. CDR3 residues: CASSLVQGTGNSPLHF. The CDR3 nucleotides read TGCGCCAGCAGCTTGGTACAGGGAACGGGTAATTCACCCCTCCACTTT.

The rearrangement uses TRBV28 and TRBJ1-2; D might be TRBD1 (5 bases). This CDR3 contains 14 residues. Between the trimmed V and J ends, which lost 7 bases and 4 bases, there was a span of 16 bases. CDR1 is MDHEN and CDR2 is SYDVKM in the germline V gene. CDR3 nucleotide sequence: TGTGCCAGCACCATTGGGGCAGGGATCTATGGCTACACCTTC. Translated: CASTIGAGIYGYTF.

This rearrangement joins TRBV21-1 to TRBJ2-1; the table's D call TRBD2 went unverified against the DNA. TRBV21-1 is tagged as a pseudogene. This CDR3 has 12 residues. DNA for the CDR3: TGTGCCAGCAGCAAATCCGTAAATGAGCAGTTCTTC. Translating gives CASSKSVNEQFF.

The chain uses TRBV11-2 and TRBJ2-7; no reliable D call. The germline V gene encodes CDR1 SGHAT and CDR2 FQNNGV. This CDR3 comprises 15 residues. V lost 5 bases and J 0 bases, leaving 14 bases between the germline ends. CDR3 sequence (DNA): TGTGCCAGCAGCCCCTCCTCTAGGTCCTCCTACGAGCAGTACTTC. Translated: CASSPSSRSSYEQYF.

This rearrangement joins TRBV4-3 to TRBJ2-3; 11 bases are shared with TRBD2. The V gene's germline CDR1 is LGHNA and CDR2 YSLEER. The J segment lost 4 bases and the V segment lost 0 bases, leaving 3 bases of the junction unmatched. The CDR3 has 16 amino acids. In DNA, the CDR3 is TGCGCCAGCAGCCAAGAGCGACTAGCGGGATCAGATACGCAGTATTTT. Its protein is CASSQERLAGSDTQYF.

This clone has more than one count but fewer than ten. The genes are TRBV7-9 and TRBJ2-1; D may be TRBD2 (6 bases). The V gene lost 2 bases and the J gene lost 7 bases, with 18 bases spanning the gap. This CDR3 comprises 16 residues. Germline CDR1 reads SEHNR; CDR2 reads FQNEAQ (reference sequence). The CDR3 here is CASSLWRGRTLNEQFF. The CDR3 DNA follows: TGTGCCAGCAGCTTATGGAGGGGCCGGACGCTAAATGAGCAGTTCTTC.